The 9 T cell receptor beta chains in this list originate from one sample, sequenced in a study of OX40 agonist ivuxolimab in advanced cancers. The table came from immunoSEQ multiplex PCR; TCRdb's copy has only in-frame clones and leaves some out. The sample carries roughly 65,000 clones, 80% recorded once. The sequencing here drew on CD4+ or CD8+ T cells sorted from blood, taken in a trial of the OX40 agonist ivuxolimab. The source is an adult with an advanced solid tumor such as melanoma, head and neck, liver or kidney cancer.

V usage is TRBV7-3 and J usage is TRBJ1-3, with D possibly TRBD1 on 6 matching bases. Trimming took off 5 bases at V and 2 bases at J, with 13 bases between the two ends. The CDR3 has 15 amino acids. Germline V gene data show CDR1 as SGHTA and CDR2 as FQGTGA. CDR3 DNA: TGTGCCAGCAGCAAACAGGGTCTCCCTGGAAACACCATATATTTT. It specifies CASSKQGLPGNTIYF.

The V gene is TRBV6-5, the J gene TRBJ2-5; perhaps TRBD1 as D (6 bases). The V end was cut by 6 bases, the J end by 4 bases, with 12 bases between. Per germline, CDR1 MNHEY and CDR2 SVGAGI. The CDR3 sequence is 13 residues long. CDR3 sequence reads: CASRSTGRETQYF. The CDR3 DNA reads TGTGCCAGCAGATCAACAGGGAGAGAGACCCAGTACTTC.

The sample holds a few counts of this clone. V gene TRBV20-1 combines with J gene TRBJ1-1; D not certain. Trimming left V 2 bases short and J 8 bases short, with 9 bases between. CDR1 DFQATT and CDR2 SNEGSKA come from the germline V gene (reference sequence). The CDR3 runs 11 residues. CDR3 bases: TGCAGTGCTAGACGGCAGCTAGAAGCTTTCTTT. Its protein is CSARRQLEAFF.

The DNA for the CDR3 is TGTGCCAGCAGTTTAGTGACTCACGCAGAAAAACTGTTTTTT. Protein product: CASSLVTHAEKLFF. The chain has TRBV27 and TRBJ1-4; D is uncertain. Germline V gives CDR1 MNHEY, CDR2 SMNVEV (reference sequence). V was clipped by 2 bases and J by 8 bases, with 12 bases between them. The CDR3 covers 14 residues.

The chain uses TRBV5-1 and TRBJ2-7; D tentatively fits TRBD1 or TRBD2 (7 bases each). CDR3 length equals 14 residues. The V end lost 2 bases, the J end lost 5 bases, and 14 bases lay between the germline ends. From germline, CDR1 is SGHRS and CDR2 YFSETQ. CDR3 protein: CASSLGGGGNEQYF. The CDR3 DNA sequence: TGCGCCAGCAGCTTAGGGGGCGGGGGAAACGAGCAGTACTTC.

The chain couples TRBV10-2 to TRBJ1-5, with 7 bases lining up with TRBD1. The CDR3 length is 14 residues. Germline CDR1 is WSHSY and CDR2 is SAAADI. V shed 6 bases, J shed 2 bases, and the junction held 4 bases outside the gene matches. Written as DNA, the CDR3 is TGCGCCAGCAGCTATACAGGGGGCAATCAGCCCCAGCATTTT. Its protein product is CASSYTGGNQPQHF.

The chain couples TRBV7-3 to TRBJ1-2, with a weak D call TRBD1 (5 bases). Germline V gene data show CDR1 as SGHTA and CDR2 as FQGTGA. Trimming pared 5 bases from V and 8 bases from J, leaving 15 bases between. CDR3 length: 13 amino acids. CDR3 in DNA: TGTGCCAGCAGCCCCAAGGGGATGGGAGGCTACACCTTC. Its translation is CASSPKGMGGYTF.

V gene TRBV7-8 combines with J gene TRBJ1-2; D is perhaps TRBD1 (5 bases). The CDR3 length is 16 residues. Per the germline V gene, CDR1 is SGHVS and CDR2 is FQNEAQ. Between the trimmed V and J ends, which lost 4 bases and 4 bases, there was a span of 19 bases. Written as DNA, the CDR3 is TGTGCCAGCAGCTCCACCCTTTTCGGGCAGGGCTATGGCTACACCTTC. Its protein is CASSSTLFGQGYGYTF.

The chain is built from TRBV6-5 and TRBJ1-2; D ambiguous. Trimming took 6 bases from V and 2 from J, leaving 13 bases between them. CDR3 size: 14 residues. Germline CDR1 is MNHEY and CDR2 is SVGAGI. This CDR3 is CASSPLAANYGYTF. The CDR3 nucleotides are TGTGCCAGCAGCCCACTCGCCGCCAACTATGGCTACACCTTC.